The clone carrying this T cell receptor beta chain occurred a few times. Its antigen remains unknown. The data stem from a study of cytomegalovirus exposure and HLA in healthy donors. Researchers ran the PCR with 60 Vbeta and 13 Jbeta primers. Some clones are missing from TCRdb's copy, which holds only in-frame ones; the method was immunoSEQ multiplex PCR. The profile shows fewer than 120,000 clones, about 73% of them singletons. Study outcomes and limitations: It was shown in a later analysis that HLA-associated TCR beta chains were more clonally expanded than other, equally common chains. Earlier results showed most TCR beta V segments being productive about 87% or about 30% of the time. Reports indicate that TCR beta sequences accurately predicted the HLA-A and HLA-B alleles of most subjects.

CDR1 is LGHNA, CDR2 YNFKEQ, per germline. V lost 4 bases to trimming and J lost 6 bases; unmatched junction nucleotides: 15. The CDR3 covers 18 residues. The chain couples TRBV4-2 to TRBJ1-4; TRBD1 agrees at 9 bases. Sequencing input: PBMCs. This receptor was taken from a woman in her twenties or thirties in good health and CMV-seronegative. This CDR3 is CASSPSGTGFLLDEKLFF. The CDR3 DNA sequence: TGTGCCAGCAGCCCTTCCGGGACAGGGTTTCTTTTGGATGAAAAACTGTTTTTT.